The rows below give T cell receptor beta chains drawn from one sample of a study of CD8+CD57+ T cells in acquired aplastic anemia. Via MiXCR, TCRdb re-called the reads, giving one row per CDR3 protein. The table lists fewer than 250,000 distinct CDR3 sequences, roughly half of them singletons. The sample consisted of sorted CD4+, CD8+, or CD8+CD57+ T cells (not recorded which) from PBMCs. The receptors come from a human donor in good health, serving as a control. Each CDR3 is given without its conserved first and last residue. Each record gives: V gene, clone size, CDR3 length, J gene, CDR3 protein. Size values are once, few and many counts, or a class for expanded clones, and some rows have none.

>TRBV10-1|NA|10|TRBJ2-3
ASSEGAYTQY
>TRBV19|NA|13|TRBJ1-4
ASSFETGGEEKLF
>TRBV20-1|NA|14|TRBJ1-4
SARAYGFATNEKLF
>TRBV10-3|NA|14|TRBJ1-4
ATSSGGADRSEKLF
>TRBV24-1|NA|15|TRBJ1-2
ASNLSTRQGADDGYT
>TRBV28|many|12|TRBJ2-7
ASSLSPDVYEQY
>TRBV3-1|NA|12|TRBJ2-7
ASSQGGRAYEQY
>TRBV7-9|many|11|TRBJ2-7
ASSRRERYEQY
>TRBV29-1|NA|13|TRBJ1-2
SVDRTGGGTMGYT
>TRBV20-1|NA|11|TRBJ2-7
SARGQTAGEQY